This T cell receptor beta chain originates from a study of vaccination and CD4 T cells after COVID-19. Sequenced with the Oncomine TCR Beta short-read assay was DNA taken from cultured CD4+ T cells. MiXCR, applied by TCRdb to the PCR reads, yields one record per CDR3 protein. The sample lists around 12,000 distinct CDR3 sequences, 40% to 50% occurring once. Indicated treatment: roughly ten-day PBMC culture with coronavirus spike peptide pools or control peptides (ViraFEST assay). Comments on this clonotype: The antigen is not known.

The CDR3 sequence is 14 residues long. V lost 5 bases and J 0 bases, leaving 11 bases between the germline ends. The germline CDR1 and CDR2 sequences are DFQATT and SNEGSKA (reference sequence). Sample: CD4+ T cells from blood, cultured in vitro. V usage is TRBV20-1 and J usage is TRBJ2-1; either TRBD1 or TRBD2 may supply D (5 bases each). This TCR came from a human donor who had recovered from COVID-19. The CDR3 sequence is CSAEGRGSYNEQFF. For the CDR3, the DNA is TGCAGTGCTGAGGGACGGGGCTCCTACAATGAGCAGTTCTTC.